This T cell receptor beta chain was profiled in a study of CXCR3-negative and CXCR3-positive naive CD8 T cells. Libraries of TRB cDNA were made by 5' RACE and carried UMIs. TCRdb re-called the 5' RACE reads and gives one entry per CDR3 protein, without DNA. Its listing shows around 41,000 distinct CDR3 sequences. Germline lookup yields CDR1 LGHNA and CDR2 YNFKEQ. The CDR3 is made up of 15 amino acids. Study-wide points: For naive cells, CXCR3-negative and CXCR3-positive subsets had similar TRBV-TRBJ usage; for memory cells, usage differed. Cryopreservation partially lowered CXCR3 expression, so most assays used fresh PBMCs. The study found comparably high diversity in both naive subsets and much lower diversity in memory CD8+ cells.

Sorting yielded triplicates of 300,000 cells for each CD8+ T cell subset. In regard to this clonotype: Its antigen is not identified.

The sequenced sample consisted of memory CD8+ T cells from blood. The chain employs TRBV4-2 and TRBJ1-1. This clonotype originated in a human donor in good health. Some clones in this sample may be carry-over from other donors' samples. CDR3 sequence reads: CASSQDRDQPGEAFF.